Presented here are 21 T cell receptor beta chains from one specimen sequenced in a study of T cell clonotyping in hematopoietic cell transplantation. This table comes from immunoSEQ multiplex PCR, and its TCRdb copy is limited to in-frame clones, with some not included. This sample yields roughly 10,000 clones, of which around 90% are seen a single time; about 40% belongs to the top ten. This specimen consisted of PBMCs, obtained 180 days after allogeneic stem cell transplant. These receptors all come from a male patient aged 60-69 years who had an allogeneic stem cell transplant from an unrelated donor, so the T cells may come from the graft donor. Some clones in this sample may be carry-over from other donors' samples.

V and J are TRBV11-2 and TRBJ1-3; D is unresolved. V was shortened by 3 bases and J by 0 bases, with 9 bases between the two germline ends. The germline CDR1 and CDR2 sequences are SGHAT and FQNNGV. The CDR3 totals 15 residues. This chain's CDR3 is CASSFGDSSGNTIYF. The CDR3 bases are TGTGCCAGCAGCTTTGGGGATTCCTCTGGAAACACCATATATTTT.

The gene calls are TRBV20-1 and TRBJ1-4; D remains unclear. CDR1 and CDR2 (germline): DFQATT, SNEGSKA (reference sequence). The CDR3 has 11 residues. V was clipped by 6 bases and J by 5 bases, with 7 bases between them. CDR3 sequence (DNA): TGCAGTGCGCCGATGAATGAAAAACTGTTTTTT. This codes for CSAPMNEKLFF.

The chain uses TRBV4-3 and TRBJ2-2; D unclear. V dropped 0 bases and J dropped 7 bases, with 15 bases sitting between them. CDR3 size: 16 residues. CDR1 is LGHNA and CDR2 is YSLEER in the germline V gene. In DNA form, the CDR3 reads TGCGCCAGCAGCCAAGATTTAGCAGGCGTCAGCGGGGAGCTGTTTTTT. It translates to CASSQDLAGVSGELFF.

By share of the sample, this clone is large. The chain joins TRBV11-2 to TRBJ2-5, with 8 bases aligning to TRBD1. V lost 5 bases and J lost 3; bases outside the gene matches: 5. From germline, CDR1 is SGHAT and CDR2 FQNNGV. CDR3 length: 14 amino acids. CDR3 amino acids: CASSTGQVEETQYF. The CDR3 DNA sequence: TGTGCCAGCAGCACGGGACAGGTCGAAGAGACCCAGTACTTC.

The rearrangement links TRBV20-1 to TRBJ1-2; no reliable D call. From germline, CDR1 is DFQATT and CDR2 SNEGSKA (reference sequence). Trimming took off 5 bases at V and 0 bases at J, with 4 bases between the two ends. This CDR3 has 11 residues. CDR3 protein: CSASPNYGYTF. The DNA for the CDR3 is TGCAGTGCTTCGCCTAACTATGGCTACACCTTC.

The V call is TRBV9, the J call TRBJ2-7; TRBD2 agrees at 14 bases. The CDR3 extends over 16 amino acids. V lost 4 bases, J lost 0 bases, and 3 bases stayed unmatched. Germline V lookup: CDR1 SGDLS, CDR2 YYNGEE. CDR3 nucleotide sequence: TGTGCCAGCAGCTTGGGACTAGCGGGGGACTCCTACGAGCAGTACTTC. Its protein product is CASSLGLAGDSYEQYF.

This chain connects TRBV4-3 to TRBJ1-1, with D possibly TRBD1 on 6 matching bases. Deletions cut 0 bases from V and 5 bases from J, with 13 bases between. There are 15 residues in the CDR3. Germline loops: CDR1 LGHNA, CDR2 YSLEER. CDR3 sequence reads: CASSQDEWGATEAFF. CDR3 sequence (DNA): TGCGCCAGCAGCCAAGATGAGTGGGGGGCAACTGAAGCTTTCTTT.

Here the CDR3 reads CASSLRGLGQGRSYGYTF. For the CDR3, the DNA is TGTGCCAGCAGCTTACGAGGCCTCGGACAGGGGAGGTCCTATGGCTACACCTTC. The V gene is TRBV2, the J gene TRBJ1-2; 9 bases are a match to TRBD1. J lost 4 bases, V lost 6 bases, and 18 bases had no gene match. The germline V gene encodes CDR1 SNHLY and CDR2 FYNNEI. The CDR3 has 18 amino acids.

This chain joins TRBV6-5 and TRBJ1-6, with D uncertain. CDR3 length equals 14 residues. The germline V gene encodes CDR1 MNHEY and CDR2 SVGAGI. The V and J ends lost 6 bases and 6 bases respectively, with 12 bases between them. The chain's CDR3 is CASSTHGSNSPLHF. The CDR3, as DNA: TGTGCCAGCAGCACCCACGGGTCTAATTCACCCCTCCACTTT.

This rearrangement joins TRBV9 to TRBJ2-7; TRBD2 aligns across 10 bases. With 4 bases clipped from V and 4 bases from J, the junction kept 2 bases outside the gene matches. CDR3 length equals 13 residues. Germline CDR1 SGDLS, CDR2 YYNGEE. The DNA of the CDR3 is TGTGCCAGCAGCAGCGGGGGGGCGTACGAGCAGTACTTC. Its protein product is CASSSGGAYEQYF.

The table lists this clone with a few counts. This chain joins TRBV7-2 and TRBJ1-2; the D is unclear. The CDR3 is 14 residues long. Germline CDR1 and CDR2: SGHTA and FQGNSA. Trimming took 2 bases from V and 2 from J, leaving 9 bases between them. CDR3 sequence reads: CASSLTQANYGYTF. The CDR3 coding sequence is TGTGCCAGCAGCTTAACGCAGGCAAACTATGGCTACACCTTC.

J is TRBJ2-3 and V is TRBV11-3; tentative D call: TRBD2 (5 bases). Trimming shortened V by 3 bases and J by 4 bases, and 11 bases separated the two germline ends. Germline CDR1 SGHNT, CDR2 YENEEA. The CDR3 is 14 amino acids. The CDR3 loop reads CASSLEDAADTQYF. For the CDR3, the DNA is TGTGCCAGCAGCTTGGAGGATGCCGCAGATACGCAGTATTTT.

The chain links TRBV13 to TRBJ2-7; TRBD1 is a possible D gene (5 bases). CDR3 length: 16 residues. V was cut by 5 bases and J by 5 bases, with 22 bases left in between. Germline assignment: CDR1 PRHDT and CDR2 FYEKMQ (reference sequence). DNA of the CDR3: TGTGCCAGCAGCACCCCCGCCCAGGGTAAAATCAACGAGCAGTACTTC. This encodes CASSTPAQGKINEQYF.

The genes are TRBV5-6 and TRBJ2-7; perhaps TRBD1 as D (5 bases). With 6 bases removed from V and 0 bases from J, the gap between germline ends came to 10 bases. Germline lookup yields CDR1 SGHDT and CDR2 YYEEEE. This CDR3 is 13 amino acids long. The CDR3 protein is CASTKTASYEQYF. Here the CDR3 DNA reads TGTGCCAGCACCAAGACAGCCTCCTACGAGCAGTACTTC.

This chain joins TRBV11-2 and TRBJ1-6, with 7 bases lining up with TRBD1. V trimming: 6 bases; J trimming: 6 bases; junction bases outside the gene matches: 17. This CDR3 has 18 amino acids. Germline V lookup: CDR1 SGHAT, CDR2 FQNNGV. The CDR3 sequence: CASRPGVGQGGANSPLHF. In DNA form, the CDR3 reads TGTGCCAGCAGACCAGGGGTGGGCCAGGGGGGGGCTAATTCACCCCTCCACTTT.

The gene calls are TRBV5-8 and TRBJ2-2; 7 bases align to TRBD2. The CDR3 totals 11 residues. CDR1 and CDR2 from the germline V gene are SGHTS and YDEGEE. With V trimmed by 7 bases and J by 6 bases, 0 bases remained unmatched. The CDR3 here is CASRGAGELFF. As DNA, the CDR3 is TGTGCCAGCCGGGGGGCCGGGGAGCTGTTTTTT.

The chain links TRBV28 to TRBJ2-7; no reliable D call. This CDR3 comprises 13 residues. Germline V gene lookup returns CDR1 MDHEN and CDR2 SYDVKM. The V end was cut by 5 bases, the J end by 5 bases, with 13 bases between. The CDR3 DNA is TGTGCCAGCAGTGCCCAAGGGAACCACGAGCAGTACTTC. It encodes CASSAQGNHEQYF. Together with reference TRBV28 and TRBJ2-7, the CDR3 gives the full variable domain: DVKVTQSSRYLVKRTGEKVFLECVQDMDHENMFWYRQDPGLGLRLIYFSYDVKMKEKGDIPEGYSVSREKKERFSLILESASTNQTSMYLCASSAQGNHEQYFGPGTRLTVT.

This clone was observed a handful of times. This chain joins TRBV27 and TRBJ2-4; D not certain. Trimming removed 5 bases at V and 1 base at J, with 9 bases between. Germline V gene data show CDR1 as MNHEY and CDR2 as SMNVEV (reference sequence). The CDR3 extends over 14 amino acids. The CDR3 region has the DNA TGTGCCAGCAGTACCGGACCTGCCAAAAACATTCAGTACTTC. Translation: CASSTGPAKNIQYF.

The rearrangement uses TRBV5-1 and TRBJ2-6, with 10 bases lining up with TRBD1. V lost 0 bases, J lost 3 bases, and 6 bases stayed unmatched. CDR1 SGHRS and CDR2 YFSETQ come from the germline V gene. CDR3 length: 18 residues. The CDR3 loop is CASSLGRQGAGGANVLTF. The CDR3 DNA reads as TGCGCCAGCAGCTTGGGGAGACAGGGGGCGGGTGGGGCCAACGTCCTGACTTTC.

CDR3 loop: CASTLGTGVGEKLFF. DNA for the CDR3: TGTGCCAGCACCCTGGGGACAGGGGTAGGGGAAAAACTGTTTTTT. This chain uses TRBV4-2 with TRBJ1-4; TRBD1 matches at 10 bases. J lost 8 bases, V lost 7 bases, and 10 bases had no gene match. Germline V gene sequence: CDR1 LGHNA, CDR2 YNFKEQ. The CDR3 has 15 amino acids.

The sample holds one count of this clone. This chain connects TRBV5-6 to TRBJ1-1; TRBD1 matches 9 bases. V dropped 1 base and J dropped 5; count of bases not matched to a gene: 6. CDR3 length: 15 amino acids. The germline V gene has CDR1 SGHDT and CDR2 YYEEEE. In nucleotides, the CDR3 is TGTGCCAGCAGCTTGACAGGGGGCCTGGGGACTGAAGCTTTCTTT. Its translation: CASSLTGGLGTEAFF.